The present T cell receptor beta chain was sequenced within a study of response to subunit inactivated influenza vaccine. There are 15 residues in the CDR3. V was trimmed by 1 base and J by 0 bases, leaving 7 bases between them. Germline CDR1 MNHEY, CDR2 SMNVEV (reference sequence). TCRdb called the RT-PCR reads again in MiXCR, with one record for every CDR3 protein. Among about 170,000 distinct CDR3 sequences listed, about 12% were seen once. The same specimen was also included in a second study, on T cells expressing NK-cell markers. From that second work: Making the TCR beta cDNA relied on 5'RACE template switching with UMIs. Of eight sequenced donors, seven were HCMV-seropositive and one HCMV-seronegative.

The sample consisted of CD8+ T cells sorted from PBMCs, taken 11 to 12 days after vaccination. The rearrangement joins TRBV27 to TRBJ2-4; D not resolved. This receptor was obtained from a man aged 50 or older who received an inactivated influenza vaccine. For the CDR3, the DNA is TGTGCCAGCAGTTTATTACCCCCAGCCAAAAACATTCAGTACTTC. Protein sequence: CASSLLPPAKNIQYF.